These 32 T cell receptor beta chains share one sample of origin, sequenced in a study of shared clonotypes between healthy human individuals. Clones were sequenced by immunoSEQ multiplex PCR, and TCRdb holds only the in-frame ones, with some missing. This sample has over a million clones, with approximately 78% found just once. The specimen sequenced was memory CD4+ T cells from PBMCs. Subset here: CD45RA-negative fraction. These receptors originate from a man between 18 and 29 years old in good health. Some clones in this sample may be carry-over from other donors' samples.

The gene calls are TRBV28 and TRBJ1-2; D is unclear. The CDR3 is 14 amino acids. The germline V gene encodes CDR1 MDHEN and CDR2 SYDVKM. V was shortened by 5 bases and J by 8 bases, with 18 bases between the two germline ends. In nucleotides, the CDR3 is TGTGCCAGCAGTATGGGAGACCCTGTGAGAGGCTACACCTTC. This translates into CASSMGDPVRGYTF.

The chain has TRBV7-2 and TRBJ1-1; D not certain. The CDR3 spans 12 residues. CDR1 SGHTA and CDR2 FQGNSA come from the germline V gene. With 2 bases removed from V and 5 bases from J, the gap between germline ends came to 6 bases. CDR3 amino acids: CASSLYMTEAFF. The CDR3 nucleotides read TGTGCCAGCAGCTTATACATGACTGAAGCTTTCTTT. The entire variable domain, with the rest obtained from reference TRBV7-2 and TRBJ1-1, is as follows: GAGVSQSPSNKVTEKGKDVELRCDPISGHTALYWYRQSLGQGLEFLIYFQGNSAPDKSGLPSDRFSAERTGGSVSTLTIQRTQQEDSAVYLCASSLYMTEAFFGQGTRLTVV.

This chain connects TRBV11-2 to TRBJ2-1; 12 nucleotides line up with TRBD2. J lost 7 bases, V lost 5 bases, and 9 bases had no gene match. The CDR3 loop spans 16 amino acids. The germline V gene has CDR1 SGHAT and CDR2 FQNNGV. The CDR3 loop is CASSKRLAGALNEQFF. CDR3 DNA sequence: TGTGCCAGCAGCAAACGACTAGCGGGAGCCCTAAATGAGCAGTTCTTC.

Of note for this clone: This is likely an artifact of a read error, given a far larger clone one base away. The J gene is TRBJ2-2, the V gene TRBV5-6; D gene uncertain. The CDR3 spans 12 residues. V lost 3 bases to trimming and J lost 1 base, with 1 base between them. Germline assignment: CDR1 SGHDT and CDR2 YYEEEE. The CDR3 is CASSWNTGELFF. The CDR3 DNA reads as TGTGCCAGCAGCTGGAACACCGGGGAGCTGTTTTTT. Full variable domain (missing parts from reference TRBV5-6 and TRBJ2-2): DAGVTQSPTHLIKTRGQQVTLRCSPKSGHDTVSWYQQALGQGPQFIFQYYEEEERQRGNFPDRFSGHQFPNYSSELNVNALLLGDSALYLCASSWNTGELFFGEGSRLTVL.

The chain is built from TRBV19 and TRBJ2-7, with D tentatively TRBD1 or TRBD2 (5 bases each). V was shortened by 3 bases and J by 2 bases, with 11 bases between the two germline ends. The CDR3 covers 14 residues. Germline V lookup: CDR1 LNHDA, CDR2 SQIVND (reference sequence). The CDR3: CASSMSRGTYEQYF. The CDR3 nucleotides read TGTGCCAGTAGTATGTCGAGGGGAACCTACGAGCAGTACTTC.

The gene calls are TRBV5-4 and TRBJ2-1; possible D gene TRBD2, 5 bases. There are 17 residues in the CDR3. V was shortened by 0 bases and J by 2 bases, with 15 bases between the two germline ends. CDR1 is SGHNT, CDR2 YYREEE, per germline (reference sequence). The DNA of the CDR3 is TGTGCCAGCAGCTTGGATGTCGGCGGGTCGACCTACAATGAGCAGTTCTTC. This sequence encodes CASSLDVGGSTYNEQFF.

The rearrangement uses TRBV5-1 and TRBJ2-7, with TRBD1 matching 9 bases. Trimming cost V 0 bases and J 3 bases; bases outside gene matches: 4. The germline V gene encodes CDR1 SGHRS and CDR2 YFSETQ. The CDR3 runs 15 residues. The CDR3 sequence: CASSLAETGGYEQYF. For the CDR3, the DNA is TGCGCCAGCAGCTTGGCCGAGACAGGGGGCTACGAGCAGTACTTC.

The CDR3 sequence: CSVRFQGVGTEAFF. The CDR3 coding sequence is TGCAGCGTTCGGTTTCAGGGGGTAGGAACTGAAGCTTTCTTT. This chain links TRBV29-1 with TRBJ1-1; 7 bases agree with TRBD1. The V gene's germline CDR1 is SQVTM and CDR2 ANQGSEA. The CDR3 consists of 14 residues. The trim removed 5 bases at V and 5 bases at J, leaving 11 bases unmatched. The variable domain in full, with the rest retrieved from reference TRBV29-1 and TRBJ1-1, is SAVISQKPSRDICQRGTSLTIQCQVDSQVTMMFWYRQQPGQSLTLIATANQGSEATYESGFVIDKFPISRPNLTFSTLTVSNMSPEDSSIYLCSVRFQGVGTEAFFGQGTRLTVV.

In this sample, this clone turned up a few times. Within the sample, other DNA sequences also encode this same CDR3. The chain links TRBV9 to TRBJ1-1; D ambiguous. CDR1 SGDLS and CDR2 YYNGEE come from the germline V gene. There are 13 residues in the CDR3. Trimming stripped 3 bases from V and 1 base from J, with 7 bases between. For the CDR3, the DNA is TGTGCCAGCAGCGCCGATTGGAACACTGAAGCTTTCTTT. Amino acid sequence: CASSADWNTEAFF.

Here the CDR3 reads CASSRPGNEGTGELFF. The CDR3, as DNA: TGCGCCAGCAGTCGGCCTGGCAACGAAGGCACCGGGGAGCTGTTTTTT. The gene calls are TRBV4-3 and TRBJ2-2; D is ambiguous. CDR1 is LGHNA, CDR2 YSLEER, per germline. The V end lost 6 bases, the J end lost 4 bases, and 18 bases lay between the germline ends. This CDR3 region has 16 residues.

This clone was counted only a few times. This same CDR3 is encoded by further DNA sequences in the sample. The chain is built from TRBV18 and TRBJ1-1; D is undetermined. V was trimmed by 1 base and J by 2 bases, leaving 2 bases between them. CDR3 size: 12 residues. CDR1 and CDR2 from the germline V gene are KGHSH and LQKENI. CDR3 coding DNA: TGTGCCAGCTCACCACGCAACACTGAAGCTTTCTTT. It encodes CASSPRNTEAFF.

This clone was found a few times. The chain couples TRBV5-6 to TRBJ2-3; D remains ambiguous. Trimming pared 2 bases from V and 5 bases from J, leaving 9 bases between. Germline CDR1 SGHDT, CDR2 YYEEEE. This CDR3 spans 13 amino acids. The CDR3, as DNA: TGTGCCAGCAGCTTTGTTTTCGGAGATACGCAGTATTTT. Amino acid sequence: CASSFVFGDTQYF.

The DNA for the CDR3 is TGTGCCGCTCTCCCTCCAGGGACGAAGGCGTTCGGTACGCAGTATTTT. This gives the protein CAALPPGTKAFGTQYF. This rearrangement joins TRBV28 to TRBJ2-3; D is possibly TRBD1 or TRBD2 (5 bases each). CDR3 size: 16 residues. Per germline, CDR1 MDHEN and CDR2 SYDVKM. V was shortened by 11 bases and J by 8 bases, with 29 bases between the two germline ends.

This rearrangement joins TRBV18 to TRBJ2-1; D is uncertain. This CDR3 is 14 amino acids long. The ends were cut back, 3 bases at V and 5 bases at J, with 11 bases in the middle. In germline, CDR1 is KGHSH, CDR2 LQKENI. For the CDR3, the DNA is TGTGCCAGCTCACCTTCCGACGGAAACAATGAGCAGTTCTTC. Translation: CASSPSDGNNEQFF.

This chain connects TRBV29-1 to TRBJ2-1; D is possibly TRBD1 (6 bases). The CDR3 is 11 amino acids. The germline V and J ends were trimmed by 2 bases and 16 bases, with 15 bases remaining between them. CDR1 SQVTM and CDR2 ANQGSEA come from the germline V gene. The CDR3 is CSVESGEFDFF. CDR3 sequence (DNA): TGCAGCGTTGAATCAGGGGAATTCGATTTCTTC.

The V call is TRBV7-2, the J call TRBJ2-7; TRBD2 matches at 7 bases. This CDR3 is built from 14 residues. Germline-derived CDR1 and CDR2 are SGHTA and FQGNSA. J lost 6 bases, V lost 3 bases, and 8 bases had no gene match. The CDR3 sequence is CASSLGGSKGEQYF. The CDR3 DNA reads as TGTGCCAGCAGCTTGGGCGGGAGTAAGGGCGAGCAGTACTTC. The full variable domain, its missing parts supplied by reference TRBV7-2 and TRBJ2-7, is GAGVSQSPSNKVTEKGKDVELRCDPISGHTALYWYRQSLGQGLEFLIYFQGNSAPDKSGLPSDRFSAERTGGSVSTLTIQRTQQEDSAVYLCASSLGGSKGEQYFGPGTRLTVT.

CDR3 DNA sequence: TGTGCCAGCTCACCTAACGAAGAGACCCAGTACTTC. Translated: CASSPNEETQYF. V is TRBV18 and J is TRBJ2-5; no definite D call. The CDR3 runs 12 residues. CDR1 is KGHSH and CDR2 is LQKENI in the germline V gene. V was clipped by 3 bases and J by 3 bases, with 5 bases between them. The full variable domain, its missing parts supplied by reference TRBV18 and TRBJ2-5, is NAGVMQNPRHLVRRRGQEARLRCSPMKGHSHVYWYRQLPEEGLKFMVYLQKENIIDESGMPKERFSAEFPKEGPSILRIQQVVRGDSAAYFCASSPNEETQYFGPGTRLLVL.

J is TRBJ2-1 and V is TRBV11-3; the D is unclear. This CDR3 comprises 14 residues. The germline V gene has CDR1 SGHNT and CDR2 YENEEA. With 0 bases removed from V and 6 bases from J, the gap between germline ends came to 9 bases. The CDR3 nucleotides read TGTGCCAGCAGCTTAGAGGTATCCAGCAATGAGCAGTTCTTC. Residues: CASSLEVSSNEQFF.

The chain has TRBV6-1 and TRBJ2-3; D might be TRBD2 (6 bases). Per germline, CDR1 MNHNS and CDR2 SASEGT. V was clipped by 0 bases and J by 0 bases, with 13 bases between them. CDR3 length: 17 amino acids. CDR3 sequence reads: CASSEAITGVSTDTQYF. CDR3 nucleotide sequence: TGTGCCAGCAGTGAAGCGATCACGGGGGTTAGCACAGATACGCAGTATTTT.

The V call is TRBV10-3, the J call TRBJ1-1, with TRBD1 matching 10 bases. The CDR3 has 14 residues. The V gene end was trimmed by 11 bases and the J gene end by 4 bases; junction bases not matched to a gene: 10. The germline V gene encodes CDR1 ENHRY and CDR2 SYGVKD. The CDR3 spells CAATRDRGRTEAFF. The DNA of the CDR3 is TGTGCCGCTACCAGGGACAGGGGTCGCACTGAAGCTTTCTTT.

V gene TRBV28 combines with J gene TRBJ2-3, with D perhaps being TRBD1 or TRBD2 (6 bases each). The CDR3 spans 15 residues. Germline CDR1 and CDR2: MDHEN and SYDVKM. V was cut by 2 bases and J by 0 bases, with 9 bases left in between. The CDR3 nucleotides read TGTGCCAGCAGTTTACGGGGGCCTAGCACAGATACGCAGTATTTT. It yields the protein CASSLRGPSTDTQYF.

This chain joins TRBV7-9 and TRBJ1-1; tentative D call: TRBD1 (6 bases). The germline V gene encodes CDR1 SEHNR and CDR2 FQNEAQ (reference sequence). V shed 4 bases and J shed 1 base, with 16 bases lying between them. The CDR3 length is 16 residues. CDR3 DNA sequence: TGTGCCAGCAGCTCATTAAGCCGGGACAAGAACACTGAAGCTTTCTTT. Translation: CASSSLSRDKNTEAFF.

This clone appeared a single time. The V gene is TRBV20-1, the J gene TRBJ1-4; no clear D gene. The germline CDR1 and CDR2 sequences are DFQATT and SNEGSKA (reference sequence). There are 11 residues in the CDR3. Trimming took 5 bases from V and 8 from J, leaving 9 bases between them. CDR3 amino acids: CSAGREEKLFF. The CDR3 nucleotides are TGCAGTGCTGGCCGGGAGGAAAAACTGTTTTTT.

The rearrangement uses TRBV7-8 and TRBJ1-2; 9 positions match TRBD1. The CDR3 runs 16 residues. CDR1 is SGHVS, CDR2 FQNEAQ, per germline. After removal of 5 bases from V and 5 bases from J, the junction contained 12 bases not matched to a gene. CDR3 in amino acids: CASSTPRDRVEYGYTF. In DNA form, the CDR3 reads TGTGCCAGCAGCACGCCCCGGGACAGGGTCGAATATGGCTACACCTTC. Full variable domain (remainder filled in from reference TRBV7-8 and TRBJ1-2): GAGVSQSPRYKVAKRGQDVALRCDPISGHVSLFWYQQALGQGPEFLTYFQNEAQLDKSGLPSDRFFAERPEGSVSTLKIQRTQQEDSAVYLCASSTPRDRVEYGYTFGSGTRLTVV.

The chain carries TRBV28 and TRBJ2-2; 7 bases fit TRBD1. Germline loops: CDR1 MDHEN, CDR2 SYDVKM. Trimming took 8 bases from V and 2 from J; bases not matched to a gene: 8. The CDR3 spans 15 residues. The CDR3, as DNA: TGTGCCAGCCGAGGGGGCTGGAGCAACACCGGGGAGCTGTTTTTT. It is translated as CASRGGWSNTGELFF.

A note on this clone: It may be a read error: a sequence one base away is much more abundant. The rearrangement joins TRBV6-1 to TRBJ2-7; perhaps TRBD2 as D (5 bases). The CDR3 is 11 residues long. From germline, CDR1 is MNHNS and CDR2 SASEGT. Deletions cut 6 bases from V and 2 bases from J, with 5 bases between. Here the CDR3 reads CASSGAYEQYF. DNA of the CDR3: TGTGCCAGCAGCGGGGCCTACGAGCAGTACTTC.

The chain has TRBV5-1 and TRBJ1-5; D unclear. V was pared by 6 bases and J by 1 base, with 8 bases between. The germline V gene has CDR1 SGHRS and CDR2 YFSETQ. The CDR3 runs 13 residues. The CDR3 sequence is CASNPQSNQPQHF. The CDR3 DNA follows: TGCGCCAGCAACCCACAGAGCAATCAGCCCCAGCATTTT.

In its sample, this clone was seen many times. The chain is built from TRBV5-6 and TRBJ2-5, with D possibly matching TRBD1 (6 bases). With 0 bases removed from V and 6 bases from J, the gap between germline ends came to 9 bases. The CDR3 is made up of 13 amino acids. From germline, CDR1 is SGHDT and CDR2 YYEEEE. The CDR3 spells CASSLEGGKTQYF. CDR3 bases: TGTGCCAGCAGCTTGGAAGGGGGAAAGACCCAGTACTTC. The whole variable domain, filled in from reference TRBV5-6 and TRBJ2-5, reads DAGVTQSPTHLIKTRGQQVTLRCSPKSGHDTVSWYQQALGQGPQFIFQYYEEEERQRGNFPDRFSGHQFPNYSSELNVNALLLGDSALYLCASSLEGGKTQYFGPGTRLLVL.

This clone was recorded a few times. V usage is TRBV19 and J usage is TRBJ2-2; the D is unclear. Per germline, CDR1 LNHDA and CDR2 SQIVND (reference sequence). Deletions cut 6 bases from V and 0 bases from J, with 11 bases between. The CDR3 sequence is 15 residues long. CDR3 protein: CASSPDTANTGELFF. The CDR3 coding sequence is TGTGCCAGTAGCCCAGACACCGCGAACACCGGGGAGCTGTTTTTT.

V is TRBV19 and J is TRBJ2-1; 9 nucleotides align to TRBD2. Per germline, CDR1 LNHDA and CDR2 SQIVND (reference sequence). This CDR3 region has 17 residues. Unmatched junction bases numbered 11, after V lost 1 base and J lost 7 bases. In DNA form, the CDR3 reads TGTGCCAGTAGTATAGGGGGCGGGAGGGCCGTTGGTAATGAGCAGTTCTTC. Translating it yields CASSIGGGRAVGNEQFF.

CDR3 region: CASTRTDSNTEAFF. In nucleotides, the CDR3 is TGTGCCAGCACCAGGACCGACAGTAACACTGAAGCTTTCTTT. The chain couples TRBV2 to TRBJ1-1; D possibly corresponds to TRBD1 (5 bases). CDR3 length: 14 residues. Germline CDR1 reads SNHLY; CDR2 reads FYNNEI. The ends were cut back, 7 bases at V and 2 bases at J, with 14 bases in the middle.

The chain links TRBV11-2 to TRBJ2-2; weak D call: TRBD1 (5 bases). Trimming removed 5 bases from V and 1 base from J, with 14 bases in between. From germline, CDR1 is SGHAT and CDR2 FQNNGV. The CDR3 loop spans 16 amino acids. For the CDR3, the DNA is TGTGCCAGCAGCCCAAGGTGGCAGGGGAACACCGGGGAGCTGTTTTTT. Protein sequence: CASSPRWQGNTGELFF.